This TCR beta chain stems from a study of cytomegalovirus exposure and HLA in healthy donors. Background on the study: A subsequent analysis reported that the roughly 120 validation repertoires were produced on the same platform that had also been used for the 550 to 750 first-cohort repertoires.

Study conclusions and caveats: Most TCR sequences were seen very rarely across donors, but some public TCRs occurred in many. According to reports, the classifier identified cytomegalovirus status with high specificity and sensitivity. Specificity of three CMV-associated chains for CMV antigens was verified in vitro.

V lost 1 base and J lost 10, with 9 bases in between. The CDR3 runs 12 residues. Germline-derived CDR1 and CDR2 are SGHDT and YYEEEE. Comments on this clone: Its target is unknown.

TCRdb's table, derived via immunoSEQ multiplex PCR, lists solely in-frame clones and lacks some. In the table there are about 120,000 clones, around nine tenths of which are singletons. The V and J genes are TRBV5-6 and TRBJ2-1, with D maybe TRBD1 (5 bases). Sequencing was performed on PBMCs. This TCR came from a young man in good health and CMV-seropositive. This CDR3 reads CASSLQGREQFF. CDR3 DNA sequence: TGTGCCAGCAGCTTGCAGGGTAGGGAGCAGTTCTTC. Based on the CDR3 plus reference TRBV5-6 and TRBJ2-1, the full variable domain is DAGVTQSPTHLIKTRGQQVTLRCSPKSGHDTVSWYQQALGQGPQFIFQYYEEEERQRGNFPDRFSGHQFPNYSSELNVNALLLGDSALYLCASSLQGREQFFGPGTRLTVL.